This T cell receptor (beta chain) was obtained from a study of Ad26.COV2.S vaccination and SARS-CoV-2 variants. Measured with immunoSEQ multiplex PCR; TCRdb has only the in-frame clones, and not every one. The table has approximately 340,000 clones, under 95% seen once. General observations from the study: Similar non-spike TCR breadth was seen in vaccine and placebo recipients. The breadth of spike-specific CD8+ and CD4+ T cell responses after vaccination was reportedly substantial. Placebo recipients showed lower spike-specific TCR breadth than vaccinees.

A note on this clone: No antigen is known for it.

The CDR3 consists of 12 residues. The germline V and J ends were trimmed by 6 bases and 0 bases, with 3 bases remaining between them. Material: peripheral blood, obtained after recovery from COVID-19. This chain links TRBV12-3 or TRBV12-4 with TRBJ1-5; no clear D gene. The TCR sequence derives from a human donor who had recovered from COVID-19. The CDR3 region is CASSRSNQPQHF. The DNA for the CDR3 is TGTGCCAGCAGCCGTAGCAATCAGCCCCAGCATTTT.